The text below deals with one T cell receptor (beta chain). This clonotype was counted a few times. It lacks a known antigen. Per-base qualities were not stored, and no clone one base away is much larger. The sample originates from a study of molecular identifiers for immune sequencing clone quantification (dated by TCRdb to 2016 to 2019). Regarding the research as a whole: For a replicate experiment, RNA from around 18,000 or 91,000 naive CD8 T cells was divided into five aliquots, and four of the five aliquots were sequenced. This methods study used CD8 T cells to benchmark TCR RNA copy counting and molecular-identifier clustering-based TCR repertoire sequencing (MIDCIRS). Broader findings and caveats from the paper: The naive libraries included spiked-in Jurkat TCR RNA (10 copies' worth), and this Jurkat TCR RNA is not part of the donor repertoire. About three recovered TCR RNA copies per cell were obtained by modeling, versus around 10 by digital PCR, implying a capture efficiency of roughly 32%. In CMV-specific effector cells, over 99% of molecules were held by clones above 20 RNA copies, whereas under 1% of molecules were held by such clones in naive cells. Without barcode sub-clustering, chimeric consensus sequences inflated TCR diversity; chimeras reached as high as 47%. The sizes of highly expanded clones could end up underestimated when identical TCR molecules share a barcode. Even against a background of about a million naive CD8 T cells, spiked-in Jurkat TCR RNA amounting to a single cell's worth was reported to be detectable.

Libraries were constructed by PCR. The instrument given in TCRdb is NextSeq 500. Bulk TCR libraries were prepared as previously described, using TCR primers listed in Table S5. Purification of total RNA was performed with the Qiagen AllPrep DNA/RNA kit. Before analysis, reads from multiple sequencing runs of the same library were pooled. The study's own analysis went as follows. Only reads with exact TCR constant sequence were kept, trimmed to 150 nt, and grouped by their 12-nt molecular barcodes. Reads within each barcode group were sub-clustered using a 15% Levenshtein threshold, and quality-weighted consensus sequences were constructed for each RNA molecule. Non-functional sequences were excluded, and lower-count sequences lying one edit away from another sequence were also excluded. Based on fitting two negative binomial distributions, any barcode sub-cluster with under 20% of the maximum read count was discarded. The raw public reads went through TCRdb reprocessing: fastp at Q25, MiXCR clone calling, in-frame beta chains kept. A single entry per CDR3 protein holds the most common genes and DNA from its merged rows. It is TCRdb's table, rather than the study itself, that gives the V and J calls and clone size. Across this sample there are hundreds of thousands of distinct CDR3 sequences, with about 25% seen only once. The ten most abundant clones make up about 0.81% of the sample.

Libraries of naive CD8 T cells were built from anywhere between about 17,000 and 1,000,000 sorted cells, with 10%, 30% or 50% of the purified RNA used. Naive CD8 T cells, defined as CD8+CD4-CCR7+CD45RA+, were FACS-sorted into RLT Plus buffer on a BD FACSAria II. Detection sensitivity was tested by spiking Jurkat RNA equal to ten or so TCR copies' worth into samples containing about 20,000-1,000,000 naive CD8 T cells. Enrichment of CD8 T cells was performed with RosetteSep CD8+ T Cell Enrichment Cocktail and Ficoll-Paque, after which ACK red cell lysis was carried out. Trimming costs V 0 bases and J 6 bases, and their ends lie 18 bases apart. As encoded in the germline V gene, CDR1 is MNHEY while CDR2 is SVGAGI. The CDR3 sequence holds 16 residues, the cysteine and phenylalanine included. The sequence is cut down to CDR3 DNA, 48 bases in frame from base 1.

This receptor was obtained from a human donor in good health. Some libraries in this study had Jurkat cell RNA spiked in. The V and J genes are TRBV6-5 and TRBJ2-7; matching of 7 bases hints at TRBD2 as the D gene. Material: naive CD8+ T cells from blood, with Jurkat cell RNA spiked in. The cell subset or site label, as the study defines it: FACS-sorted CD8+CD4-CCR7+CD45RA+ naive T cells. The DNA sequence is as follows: TGTGCCAGCAGTTACTCGGAGGTGGGGGGGCTGGGCGAGCAGTACTTC. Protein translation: CASSYSEVGGLGEQYF.